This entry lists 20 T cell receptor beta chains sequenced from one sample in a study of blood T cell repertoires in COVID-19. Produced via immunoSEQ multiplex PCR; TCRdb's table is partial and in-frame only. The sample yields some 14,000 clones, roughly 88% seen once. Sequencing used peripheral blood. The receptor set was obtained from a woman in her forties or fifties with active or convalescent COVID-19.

Written as DNA, the CDR3 is TGTGCCAGCAGCTTAGGCAGGGGCTATGGCTACACCTTC. This gives the protein CASSLGRGYGYTF. This rearrangement joins TRBV5-6 to TRBJ1-2, with a weak D call TRBD1 (6 bases). The V gene lost 2 bases and the J gene lost 4 bases, with 9 bases spanning the gap. The CDR3 is 13 residues long. Looked up from germline, CDR1 is SGHDT and CDR2 is YYEEEE.

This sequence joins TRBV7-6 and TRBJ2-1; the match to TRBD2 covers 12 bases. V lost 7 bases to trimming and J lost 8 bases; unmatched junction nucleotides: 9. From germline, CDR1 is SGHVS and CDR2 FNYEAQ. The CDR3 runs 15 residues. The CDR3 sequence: CASTPHPSGRDEQFF. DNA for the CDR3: TGTGCCAGCACCCCCCACCCTAGCGGGAGGGATGAGCAGTTCTTC. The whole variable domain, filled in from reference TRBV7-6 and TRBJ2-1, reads GAGVSQSPRYKVTKRGQDVALRCDPISGHVSLYWYRQALGQGPEFLTYFNYEAQQDKSGLPNDRFSAERPEGSISTLTIQRTEQRDSAMYRCASTPHPSGRDEQFFGPGTRLTVL.

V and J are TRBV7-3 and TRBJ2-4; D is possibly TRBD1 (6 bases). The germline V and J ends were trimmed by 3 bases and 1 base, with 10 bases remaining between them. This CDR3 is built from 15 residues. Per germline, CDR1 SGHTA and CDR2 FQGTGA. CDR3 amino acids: CASSFPGVAKNIQYF. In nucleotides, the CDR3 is TGTGCCAGCAGCTTCCCAGGGGTGGCCAAAAACATTCAGTACTTC.

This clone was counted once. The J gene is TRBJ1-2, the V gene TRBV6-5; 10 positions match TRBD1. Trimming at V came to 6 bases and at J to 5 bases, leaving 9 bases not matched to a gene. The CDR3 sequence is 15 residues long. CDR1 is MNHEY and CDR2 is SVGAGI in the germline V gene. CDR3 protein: CASRTGTGELYGYTF. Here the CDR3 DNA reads TGTGCCAGCAGGACCGGGACAGGGGAATTATATGGCTACACCTTC.

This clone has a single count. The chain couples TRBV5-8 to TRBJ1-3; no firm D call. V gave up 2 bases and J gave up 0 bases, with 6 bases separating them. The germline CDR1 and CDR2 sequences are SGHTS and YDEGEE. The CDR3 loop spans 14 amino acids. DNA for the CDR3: TGTGCCAGCAGCTTTGATAGCTCTGGAAACACCATATATTTT. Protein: CASSFDSSGNTIYF.

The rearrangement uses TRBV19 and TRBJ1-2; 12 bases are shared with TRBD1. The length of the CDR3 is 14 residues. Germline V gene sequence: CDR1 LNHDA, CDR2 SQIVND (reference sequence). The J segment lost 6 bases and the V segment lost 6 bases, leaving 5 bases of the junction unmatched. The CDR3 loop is CASRLRDRGHGYTF. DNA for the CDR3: TGTGCCAGTAGACTCCGGGACAGGGGGCATGGCTACACCTTC. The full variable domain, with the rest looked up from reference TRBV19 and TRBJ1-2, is DGGITQSPKYLFRKEGQNVTLSCEQNLNHDAMYWYRQDPGQGLRLIYYSQIVNDFQKGDIAEGYSVSREKKESFPLTVTSAQKNPTAFYLCASRLRDRGHGYTFGSGTRLTVV.

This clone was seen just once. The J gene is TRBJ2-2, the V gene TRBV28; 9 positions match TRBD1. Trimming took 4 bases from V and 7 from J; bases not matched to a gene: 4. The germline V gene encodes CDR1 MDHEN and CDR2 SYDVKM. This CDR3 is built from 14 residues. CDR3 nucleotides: TGTGCCAGCAGTTCCGGGACAGGGTACGGGGAGCTGTTTTTT. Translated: CASSSGTGYGELFF.

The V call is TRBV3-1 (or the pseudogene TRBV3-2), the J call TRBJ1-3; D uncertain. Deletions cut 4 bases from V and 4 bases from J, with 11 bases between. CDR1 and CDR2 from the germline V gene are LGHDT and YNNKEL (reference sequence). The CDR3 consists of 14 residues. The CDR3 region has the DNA TGTGCCAGCAGCCCGAAATCGAGGGGAAACACCATATATTTT. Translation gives CASSPKSRGNTIYF.

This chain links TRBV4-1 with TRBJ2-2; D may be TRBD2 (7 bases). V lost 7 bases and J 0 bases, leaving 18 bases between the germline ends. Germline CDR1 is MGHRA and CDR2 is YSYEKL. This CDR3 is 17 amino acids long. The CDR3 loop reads CASKPVGGGANTGELFF. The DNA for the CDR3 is TGCGCCAGCAAGCCCGTTGGCGGGGGCGCGAACACCGGGGAGCTGTTTTTT.

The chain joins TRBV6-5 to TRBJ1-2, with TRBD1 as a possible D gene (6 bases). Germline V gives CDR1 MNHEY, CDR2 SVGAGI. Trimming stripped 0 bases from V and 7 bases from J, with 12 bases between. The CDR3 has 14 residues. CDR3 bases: TGTGCCAGCAGTTACTCCGGGGGGCTGTCTGGCTACACCTTC. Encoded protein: CASSYSGGLSGYTF.

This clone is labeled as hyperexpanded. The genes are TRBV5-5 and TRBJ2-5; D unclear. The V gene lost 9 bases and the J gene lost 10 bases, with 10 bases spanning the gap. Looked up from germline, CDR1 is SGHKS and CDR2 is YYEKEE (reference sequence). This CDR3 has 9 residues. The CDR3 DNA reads TGTGCCACAGGTGGTGGCCAGTACTTC. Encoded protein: CATGGGQYF.

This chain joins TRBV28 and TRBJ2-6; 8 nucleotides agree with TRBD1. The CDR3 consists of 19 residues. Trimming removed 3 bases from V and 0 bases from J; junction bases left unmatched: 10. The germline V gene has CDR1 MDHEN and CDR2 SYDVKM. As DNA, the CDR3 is TGTGCCAGCAGTTTGGCCGGGACAGGTGCCTTCTCTGGGGCCAACGTCCTGACTTTC. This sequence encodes CASSLAGTGAFSGANVLTF.

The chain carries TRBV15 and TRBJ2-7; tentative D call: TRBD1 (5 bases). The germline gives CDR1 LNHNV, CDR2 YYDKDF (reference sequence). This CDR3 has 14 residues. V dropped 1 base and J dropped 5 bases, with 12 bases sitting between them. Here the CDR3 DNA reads TGTGCCACCAGCAGAGCGCCAGGGTCCCACGAGCAGTACTTC. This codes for CATSRAPGSHEQYF.

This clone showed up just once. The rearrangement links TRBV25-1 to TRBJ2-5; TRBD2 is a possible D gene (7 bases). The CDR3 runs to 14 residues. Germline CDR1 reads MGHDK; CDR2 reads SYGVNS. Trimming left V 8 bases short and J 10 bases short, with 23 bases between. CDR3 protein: CASRNGGTGRDQYF. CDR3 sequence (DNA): TGTGCCAGCCGTAATGGTGGAACAGGGAGGGACCAGTACTTC.

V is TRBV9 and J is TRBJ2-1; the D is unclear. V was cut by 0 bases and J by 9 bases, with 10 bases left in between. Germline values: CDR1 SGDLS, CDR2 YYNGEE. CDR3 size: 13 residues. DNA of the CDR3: TGTGCCAGCAGCGTAGTTGGCAATCTTGAGCAGTTCTTC. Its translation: CASSVVGNLEQFF.

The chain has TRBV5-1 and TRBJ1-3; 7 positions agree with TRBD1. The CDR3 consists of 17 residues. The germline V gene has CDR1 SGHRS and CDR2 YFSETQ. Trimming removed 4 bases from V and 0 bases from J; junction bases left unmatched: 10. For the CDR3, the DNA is TGCGCCAGCAGCATCGAGCGACAGGGAGCCTCTGGAAACACCATATATTTT. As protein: CASSIERQGASGNTIYF.

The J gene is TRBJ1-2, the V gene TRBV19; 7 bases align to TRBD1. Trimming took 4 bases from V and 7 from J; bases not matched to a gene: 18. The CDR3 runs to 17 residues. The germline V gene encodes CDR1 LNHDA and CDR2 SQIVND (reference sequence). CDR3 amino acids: CASSTPPPTGTLGGYTF. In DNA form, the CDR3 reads TGTGCCAGTAGTACCCCGCCCCCGACAGGGACGCTGGGTGGCTACACCTTC. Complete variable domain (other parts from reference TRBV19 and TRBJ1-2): DGGITQSPKYLFRKEGQNVTLSCEQNLNHDAMYWYRQDPGQGLRLIYYSQIVNDFQKGDIAEGYSVSREKKESFPLTVTSAQKNPTAFYLCASSTPPPTGTLGGYTFGSGTRLTVV.

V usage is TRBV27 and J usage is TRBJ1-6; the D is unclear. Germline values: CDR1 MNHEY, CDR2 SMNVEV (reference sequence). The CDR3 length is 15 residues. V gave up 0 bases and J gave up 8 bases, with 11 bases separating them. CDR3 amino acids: CASSLSTGVYSPLHF. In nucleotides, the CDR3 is TGTGCCAGCAGTTTATCCACGGGTGTTTATTCACCCCTCCACTTT.

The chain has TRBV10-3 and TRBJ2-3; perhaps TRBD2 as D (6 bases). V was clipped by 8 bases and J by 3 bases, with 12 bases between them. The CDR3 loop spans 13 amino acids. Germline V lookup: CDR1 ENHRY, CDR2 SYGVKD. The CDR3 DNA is TGTGCCATCTCGGGGGTATCGACAGATACGCAGTATTTT. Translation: CAISGVSTDTQYF.

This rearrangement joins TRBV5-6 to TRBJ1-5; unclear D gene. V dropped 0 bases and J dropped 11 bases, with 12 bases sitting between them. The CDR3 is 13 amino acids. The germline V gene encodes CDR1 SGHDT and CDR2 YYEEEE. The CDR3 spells CASSLGGYDAQHF. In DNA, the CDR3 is TGTGCCAGCAGCTTGGGAGGGTACGACGCCCAGCATTTT.